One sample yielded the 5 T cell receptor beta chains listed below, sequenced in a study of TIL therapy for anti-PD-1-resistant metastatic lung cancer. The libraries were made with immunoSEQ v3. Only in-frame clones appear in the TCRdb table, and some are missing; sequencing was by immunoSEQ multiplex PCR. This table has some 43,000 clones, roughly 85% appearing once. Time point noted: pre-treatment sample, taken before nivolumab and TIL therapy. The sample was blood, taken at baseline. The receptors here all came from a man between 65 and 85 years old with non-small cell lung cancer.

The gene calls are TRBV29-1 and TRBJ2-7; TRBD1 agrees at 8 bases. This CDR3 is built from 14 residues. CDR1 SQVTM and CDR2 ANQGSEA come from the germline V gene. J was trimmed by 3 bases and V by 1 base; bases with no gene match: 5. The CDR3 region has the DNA TGCAGCGTTGAAGGACAGGGGAACGACTACGAGCAGTACTTC. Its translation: CSVEGQGNDYEQYF.

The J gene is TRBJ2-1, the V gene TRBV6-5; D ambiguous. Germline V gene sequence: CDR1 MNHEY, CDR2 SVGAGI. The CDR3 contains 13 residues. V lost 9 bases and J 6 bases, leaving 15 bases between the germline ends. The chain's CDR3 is CARMHSKSNEQFF. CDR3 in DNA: TGTGCCAGAATGCACAGTAAATCCAATGAGCAGTTCTTC.

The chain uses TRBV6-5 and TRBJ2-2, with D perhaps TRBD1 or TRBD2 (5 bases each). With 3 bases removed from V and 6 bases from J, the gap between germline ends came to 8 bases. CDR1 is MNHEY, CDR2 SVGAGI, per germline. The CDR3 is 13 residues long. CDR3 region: CASSYGGPGELFF. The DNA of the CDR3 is TGTGCCAGCAGTTATGGGGGTCCCGGGGAGCTGTTTTTT.

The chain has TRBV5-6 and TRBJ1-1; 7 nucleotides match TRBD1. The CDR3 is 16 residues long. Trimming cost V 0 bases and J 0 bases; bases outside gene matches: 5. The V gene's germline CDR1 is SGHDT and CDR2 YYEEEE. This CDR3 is CASSLGQGLMNTEAFF. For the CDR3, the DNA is TGTGCCAGCAGCTTGGGACAGGGACTTATGAACACTGAAGCTTTCTTT.

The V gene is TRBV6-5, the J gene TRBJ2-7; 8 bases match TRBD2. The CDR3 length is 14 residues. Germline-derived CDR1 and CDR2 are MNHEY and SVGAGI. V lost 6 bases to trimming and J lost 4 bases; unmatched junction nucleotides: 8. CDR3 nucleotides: TGTGCCAGCAGCTTGGGCGGGAGGATATACGAGCAGTACTTC. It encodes CASSLGGRIYEQYF.